This entry features one T cell receptor (beta chain) sequence. The antigen it recognizes is unknown. Qualities for individual bases were not recorded, and no much larger clone is one base off. The record originates from a study of cytomegalovirus exposure and HLA in healthy donors (dated by TCRdb to the late 2010s). Some background on the complete study: An earlier analysis of approximately 640 of the donors reported roughly 270 Gb of sequence data and some 100 million unique TCR beta sequences from roughly 200 million T cells. HLA typing covered class I and class II loci at four-digit resolution. An early release that covered about 640 HLA-typed donors contained approximately 300 gigabases of sequencing data and about 93 million unique TCR sequences. To study patterns of TCR occurrence, a later analysis re-analyzed previously published TCR beta repertoires from hundreds of donors and added high-resolution HLA genotyping. All discovery cohort repertoires had been generated on a single sequencing platform. Donor age, sex, ethnicity and CMV serostatus were compiled alongside the repertoire data. The number of donors typed differed by locus, with 629-630 for A, B, C, DRB1 and DQB1, more than 500 for DQA1, over 600 for DPA1, and 450 to 480 for DPB1. In an earlier analysis of about 590 of the donors, high-throughput TCR beta sequencing was used to judge whether each TCR beta V gene segment behaved as functional or pseudogenic. In addition to the first cohort of about 650 subjects, a separate validation cohort of about 120 different subjects was used. About five DR-DQ haplotypes were handled as single units for association and clustering because linkage in the cohort was strong. A later genetic analysis took genome-wide SNP genotypes for about three fifths of the roughly 670 donors and used that subset as a discovery cohort. The aim of the study was to test whether cataloging public T cell receptors could identify signatures of past pathogen exposure. The study used immunosequencing to profile the T cell repertoires of approximately 650 subjects and linked those repertoires to cytomegalovirus serostatus. Rather than using new phenotypic data, the later analysis identified candidate immune exposures from TCR beta sequences and from how often those sequences occurred across donors. The study combined high-throughput TCR immunosequencing, statistical association of individual TCRs with disease status, and machine learning to predict cytomegalovirus infection status. Of the roughly 400 genotyped donors, 81% were placed in the genetic ancestry cluster associated with self-reported Caucasian donors. On average, roughly 250,000 unique TCR beta nucleotide sequences were sequenced per donor among more than 350 genotyped donors of the cohort, with about 19% of those sequences being non-productive.

Libraries came from the immunoSEQ multiplex PCR assay. The multiplex PCR relied on a mix of 60 forward primers for TCR Vbeta segments and 13 reverse primers for TCR Jbeta segments. The CDR3 region of rearranged TCR beta genes was amplified from genomic DNA with a multiplex PCR assay. The Illumina HiSeq System was used to sequence the amplified TCR beta libraries as 87-base-pair reads. The paper's data handling went like this. A later analysis tallied tens of millions of unique TCR beta chains across the roughly 610 repertoires, and about 12 million of those chains were shared by two or more donors. A nearest-neighbor algorithm error-corrected the raw reads and collapsed the reads into unique sequences, merging closely related sequences to remove PCR and sequencing errors. CDR3 sequences were aligned to IMGT reference sequences to assign V, D and J gene segments. For a sequence to be retained, a match of at least six nucleotides was required to both a V gene segment and a J gene segment. A rearrangement was called productive if the CDR3 had no stop codons and remained in frame with V and J, and every other rearrangement was called non-productive. CDR3 was defined by IMGT convention, running from the second conserved V-encoded cysteine to the conserved J-encoded phenylalanine. Sequences without an unambiguous match to a single V gene segment were excluded from the earlier analysis of about 630 of the donors. In an earlier analysis of around 590 of the donors, a V segment was called functional when productive rearrangements were above 56.7%, and segregating when the standard deviation between donors exceeded 5%. A statistical classification framework was developed to diagnose cytomegalovirus status using the catalog of TCR beta chain sequences. A later analysis assigned V and J genes by comparing TCR nucleotide sequences with IMGT/GENE-DB human TR gene sequences. In a later analysis, CDR3 sequences and most-parsimonious VDJ recombination scenarios were assigned using the TCRdist pipeline. In a later analysis, every TCR beta chain was defined by the combination of its CDR3 amino acid sequence and its V-gene family, and reads without a unique V-gene family were dropped. A later analysis removed over 500 highly shared, low-generation-probability nucleotide sequences to deal with suspected cross-contamination and a sequencing artifact. For each public chain, a later analysis derived a clonal expansion index from normalized ranks of inferred template counts within each repertoire. In a later analysis, generation probabilities were computed using a VDJ recombination model fitted to out-of-frame rearrangements, and the results were checked against IGoR. In a later analysis, hypergeometric tests were used to score TCR-TCR, TCR-HLA and TCR-CMV co-occurrence, with a repertoire-size bias correction applied to TCR pairs. False discovery rates were estimated in a later analysis by permuting HLA or CMV assignments 20 times. In a later analysis, co-occurring TCRs were grouped using DBSCAN, and TCRdist sequence similarity was added for clustering within HLA-allele-positive subsets. Repertoires with fewer than 30,000 or more than 120,000 public chains were left out of co-occurrence clustering, as were several repertoires with anomalous nucleotide sharing. This is the immuneACCESS table as TCRdb keeps it, with only in-frame sequences that have V and J called. A part of the clones is gone; compared with another copy, unresolved V genes explain less than half, and the rest is unexplained. V and J calls and clone size are those listed in that table; D and trimming were worked out from the DNA. This sample gives over 65,000 clones in total; around 85% of them show up just once. 13% of the sample rests with the top ten.

In total, approximately 700 healthy bone marrow donors made up the cohort. At the time of sampling, all cohort members were nominally healthy, though unrecorded immune exposures were likely present. Of the roughly 700 cohort members, around 310 had a positive CMV serostatus and roughly 370 had a negative one, while no CMV serostatus was recorded for the donor. A peripheral blood sample was provided by each donor, and peripheral blood mononuclear cells were used for TCR beta sequencing. The Qiagen DNeasy Blood Extraction Kit was used to extract genomic DNA from the blood cell samples. General findings and caveats noted by the study authors: Compared with equally common non-associated chains, HLA-associated TCR beta chains in a later analysis were more clonally expanded and had lower generation probabilities. A few of the identified cytomegalovirus-associated TCR beta chains were confirmed in vitro to be specific for cytomegalovirus antigens. According to a later genetic analysis, donors in an Asian-associated ancestry cluster had fewer N-insertions in productive TCRs than the approximately 670-donor mean. The authors suggested that the approach could potentially be extended to other disease states and immunological phenotypes. In a later analysis, most CMV-associated TCR beta chains were found to appear HLA-restricted, with HLA associations seemingly driven largely by CMV exposure. Because HLA typing was unavailable for some donors at each locus, only the typed subset was used in association tests. According to a later analysis, parvovirus B19, influenza, CMV and Epstein-Barr virus appeared linked to several top co-occurrence clusters. A further reported finding was that TCR beta sequences accurately predicted the HLA-A and HLA-B alleles for most subjects in the first cohort. Across donors, most TCR sequences were observed very rarely, whereas some public TCRs were present in many individuals. Broadly in line with IMGT annotations, most TCR beta V segments showed up in productive rearrangements about 87% or about 30% of the time in an earlier analysis of several hundred of the donors. The classifier was reported to diagnose cytomegalovirus status with high specificity and sensitivity in both the original and validation cohorts. According to a later analysis, TCR association rates differed among HLA loci, with DRB1 alleles showing the most associated TCRs and HLA-C alleles showing the fewest. CMV serostatus was the only immune exposure information available for the cohort. A later analysis associated 16,951 TCR beta sequences with specific HLA alleles at a false discovery rate of 0.05. Assigning TCR associations to individual alleles was difficult when HLA alleles, especially DR and DQ, strongly co-occurred. Because counts were too low, some 17 rarely observed V segments, including chromosome 9 orphons, were left out of the earlier analysis of 500 to 750 of the donors. V-gene and J-gene trimming of TCR beta chains was associated with a missense DCLRE1C variant in a later genetic analysis, and the association was replicated in an independent cohort. Presence/absence analyses assumed roughly uniform sequencing depth across donors, an assumption that may not hold. The study gave a list of around 170 TCR beta chains associated with cytomegalovirus. A cluster of highly shared sequence variants was judged likely to be a technical artifact of the sequencing pipeline. The cohort was sequenced for TCR beta chains only, and without alpha or paired-chain data the features that could be detected were limited. Linkage disequilibrium might explain the correlated functional status among segregating V segments, but an unknown experimental factor could not be excluded.

The source is a human donor in good health. Sequenced sample: PBMCs.

CDR3 loop: CASGPAGWEQYF. In nucleotides, the sequence is TGTGCCAGCGGTCCCGCGGGGTGGGAGCAGTACTTC. Rearrangement joined TRBV6-1 to TRBJ2-7; the D gene is perhaps TRBD2, from 6 matching bases. For CDR1 and CDR2, the germline V gene lists MNHNS and SASEGT. From the cysteine through the phenylalanine, the CDR3 covers 12 amino acids. The CDR3 DNA has 36 bases and is translated from base 1. V and J are truncated by 8 bases and 7 bases respectively, leaving an intervening sequence of 15 bases.